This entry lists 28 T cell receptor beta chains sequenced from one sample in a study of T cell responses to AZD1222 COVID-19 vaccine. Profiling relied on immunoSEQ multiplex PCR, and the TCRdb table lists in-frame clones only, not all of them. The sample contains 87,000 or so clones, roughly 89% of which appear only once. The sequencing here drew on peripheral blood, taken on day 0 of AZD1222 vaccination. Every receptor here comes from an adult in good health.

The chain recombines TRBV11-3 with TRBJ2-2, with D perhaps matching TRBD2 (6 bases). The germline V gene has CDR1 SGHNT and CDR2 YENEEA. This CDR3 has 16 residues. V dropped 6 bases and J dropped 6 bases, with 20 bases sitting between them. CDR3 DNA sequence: TGTGCCAGCAGTGCGCGGGTGACTAGACCCCCCGGGGAGCTGTTTTTT. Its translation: CASSARVTRPPGELFF.

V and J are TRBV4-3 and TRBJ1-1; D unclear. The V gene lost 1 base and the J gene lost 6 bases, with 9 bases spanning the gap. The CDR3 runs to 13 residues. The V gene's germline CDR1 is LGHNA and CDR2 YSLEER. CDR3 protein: CASSQVAGSEAFF. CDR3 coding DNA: TGCGCCAGCAGCCAAGTGGCAGGTTCTGAAGCTTTCTTT.

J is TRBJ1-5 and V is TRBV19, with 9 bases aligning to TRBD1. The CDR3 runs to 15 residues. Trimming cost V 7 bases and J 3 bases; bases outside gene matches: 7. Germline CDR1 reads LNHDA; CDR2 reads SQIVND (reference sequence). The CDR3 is CASTGTGSNNQPQHF. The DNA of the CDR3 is TGTGCCAGTACCGGGACAGGGTCGAACAATCAGCCCCAGCATTTT.

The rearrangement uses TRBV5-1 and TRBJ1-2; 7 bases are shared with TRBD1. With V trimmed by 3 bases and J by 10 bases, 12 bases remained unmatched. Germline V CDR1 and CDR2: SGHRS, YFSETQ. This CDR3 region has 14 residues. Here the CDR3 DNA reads TGCGCCAGCAGCTCCTCGTTCGAAGGGGGCGACTACACCTTC. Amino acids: CASSSSFEGGDYTF.

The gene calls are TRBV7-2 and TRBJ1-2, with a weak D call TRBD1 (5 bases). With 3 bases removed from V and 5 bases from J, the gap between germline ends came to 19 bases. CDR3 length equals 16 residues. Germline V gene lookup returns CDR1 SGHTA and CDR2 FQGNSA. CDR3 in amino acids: CASSFFRQEGTYGYTF. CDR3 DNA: TGTGCCAGCAGCTTTTTCAGACAAGAAGGGACTTATGGCTACACCTTC. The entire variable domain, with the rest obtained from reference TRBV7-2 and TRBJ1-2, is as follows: GAGVSQSPSNKVTEKGKDVELRCDPISGHTALYWYRQSLGQGLEFLIYFQGNSAPDKSGLPSDRFSAERTGGSVSTLTIQRTQQEDSAVYLCASSFFRQEGTYGYTFGSGTRLTVV.

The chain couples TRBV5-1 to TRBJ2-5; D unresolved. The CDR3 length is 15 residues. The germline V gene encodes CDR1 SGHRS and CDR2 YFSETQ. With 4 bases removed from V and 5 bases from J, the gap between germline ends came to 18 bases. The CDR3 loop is CASSLTSSLVETQYF. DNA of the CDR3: TGCGCCAGCAGCCTAACCTCCAGTTTGGTGGAGACCCAGTACTTC.

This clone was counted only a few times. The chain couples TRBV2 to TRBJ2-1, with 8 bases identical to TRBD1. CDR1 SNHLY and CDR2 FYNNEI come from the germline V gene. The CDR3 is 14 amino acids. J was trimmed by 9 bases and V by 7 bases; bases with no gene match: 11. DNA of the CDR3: TGTGCCAGCACACCCAACAGGGGGTCCTCTGAGCAGTTCTTC. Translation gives CASTPNRGSSEQFF.

The CDR3 sequence: CASSEDLYTGELFF. The CDR3 DNA reads as TGTGCCAGCAGTGAAGATCTATACACCGGGGAGCTGTTTTTT. J is TRBJ2-2 and V is TRBV2; D unresolved. Looked up from germline, CDR1 is SNHLY and CDR2 is FYNNEI. The CDR3 is 14 residues long. Trimming removed 1 base at V and 3 bases at J, with 6 bases between.

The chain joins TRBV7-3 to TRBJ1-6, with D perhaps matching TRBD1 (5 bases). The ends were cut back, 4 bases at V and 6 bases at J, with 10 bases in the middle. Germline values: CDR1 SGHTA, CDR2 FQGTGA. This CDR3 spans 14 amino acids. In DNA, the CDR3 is TGTGCCAGCAGCTCAGGGAGTACTAATTCACCCCTCCACTTT. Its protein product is CASSSGSTNSPLHF.

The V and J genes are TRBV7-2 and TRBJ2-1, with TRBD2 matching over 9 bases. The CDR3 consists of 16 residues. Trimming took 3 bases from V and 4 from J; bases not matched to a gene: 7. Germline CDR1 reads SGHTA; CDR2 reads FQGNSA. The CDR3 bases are TGTGCCAGCAGCTTGCTCGGCGGGGGGGGATACAATGAGCAGTTCTTC. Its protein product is CASSLLGGGGYNEQFF.

The CDR3 DNA reads TGTGCCAGCAGCTTAGCGCTGTTAGCGGCCGAGAACTCCTACAATGAGCAGTTCTTC. Its translation: CASSLALLAAENSYNEQFF. The chain uses TRBV11-1 and TRBJ2-1, with D perhaps TRBD2 (6 bases). The CDR3 loop spans 19 amino acids. CDR1 and CDR2 from the germline V gene are SGHAT and FQDESV (reference sequence). V shed 0 bases and J shed 0 bases, with 18 bases lying between them.

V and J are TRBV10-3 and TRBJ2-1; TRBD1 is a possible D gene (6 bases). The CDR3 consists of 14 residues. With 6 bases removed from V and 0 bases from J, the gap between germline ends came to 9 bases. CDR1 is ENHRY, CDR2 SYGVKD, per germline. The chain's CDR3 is CAISGQSSYNEQFF. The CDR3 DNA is TGTGCCATCAGCGGACAGAGCTCCTACAATGAGCAGTTCTTC.

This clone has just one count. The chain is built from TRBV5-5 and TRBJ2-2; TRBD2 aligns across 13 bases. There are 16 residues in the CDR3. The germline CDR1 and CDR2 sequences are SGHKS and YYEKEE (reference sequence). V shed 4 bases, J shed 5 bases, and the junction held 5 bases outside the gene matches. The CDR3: CASSLGLAGRTGELFF. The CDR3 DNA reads TGTGCCAGCAGCCTGGGACTAGCGGGAAGGACCGGGGAGCTGTTTTTT.

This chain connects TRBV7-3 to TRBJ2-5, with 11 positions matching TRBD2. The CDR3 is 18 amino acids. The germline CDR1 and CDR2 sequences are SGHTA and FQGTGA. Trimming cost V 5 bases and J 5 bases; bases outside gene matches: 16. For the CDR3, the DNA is TGTGCCAGCAGCCCCCTTTCAACTAGCGGGGGAGGATGGGAGACCCAGTACTTC. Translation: CASSPLSTSGGGWETQYF.

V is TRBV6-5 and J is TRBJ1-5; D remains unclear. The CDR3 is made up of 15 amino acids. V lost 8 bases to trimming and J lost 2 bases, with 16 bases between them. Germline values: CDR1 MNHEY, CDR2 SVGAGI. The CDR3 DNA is TGTGCCAGCCATAGGATCGGGGAGGGCAATCAGCCCCAGCATTTT. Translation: CASHRIGEGNQPQHF.

This chain's CDR3 is CASSWDREASYNEQFF. The DNA of the CDR3 is TGTGCCAGCAGTTGGGACAGGGAGGCCTCCTACAATGAGCAGTTCTTC. This chain links TRBV2 with TRBJ2-1; the match to TRBD1 covers 9 bases. Germline CDR1 and CDR2: SNHLY and FYNNEI. V was clipped by 5 bases and J by 0 bases; unmatched bases: 5. This CDR3 has 16 amino acids. Supplemented by reference TRBV2 and TRBJ2-1, the full variable domain reads EPEVTQTPSHQVTQMGQEVILRCVPISNHLYFYWYRQILGQKVEFLVSFYNNEISEKSEIFDDQFSVERPDGSNFTLKIRSTKLEDSAMYFCASSWDREASYNEQFFGPGTRLTVL.

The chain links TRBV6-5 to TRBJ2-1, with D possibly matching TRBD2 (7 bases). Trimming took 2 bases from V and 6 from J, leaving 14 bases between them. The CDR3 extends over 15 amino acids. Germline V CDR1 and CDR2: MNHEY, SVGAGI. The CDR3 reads CASSYASGGTNEQFF. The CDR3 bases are TGTGCCAGCAGTTACGCTTCGGGGGGCACCAATGAGCAGTTCTTC.

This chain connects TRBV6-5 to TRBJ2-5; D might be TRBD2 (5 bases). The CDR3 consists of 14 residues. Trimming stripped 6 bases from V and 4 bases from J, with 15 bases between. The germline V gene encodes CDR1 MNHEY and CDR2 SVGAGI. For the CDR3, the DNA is TGTGCCAGCAGCTCCGGACTCCACCGAGAGACCCAGTACTTC. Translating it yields CASSSGLHRETQYF.

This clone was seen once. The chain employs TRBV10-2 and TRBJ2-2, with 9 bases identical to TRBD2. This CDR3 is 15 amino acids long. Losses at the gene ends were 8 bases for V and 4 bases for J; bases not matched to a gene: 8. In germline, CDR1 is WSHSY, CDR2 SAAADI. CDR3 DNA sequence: TGCGCCAGCGGGGAGACTAGCGGTGGCACCGGGGAGCTGTTTTTT. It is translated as CASGETSGGTGELFF.

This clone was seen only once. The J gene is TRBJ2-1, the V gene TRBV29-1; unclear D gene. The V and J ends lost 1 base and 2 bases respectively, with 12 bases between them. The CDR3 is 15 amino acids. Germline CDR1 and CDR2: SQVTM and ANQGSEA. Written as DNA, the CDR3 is TGCAGCGTTGAAGCGCGGAGCTCCCCCTACAATGAGCAGTTCTTC. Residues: CSVEARSSPYNEQFF.

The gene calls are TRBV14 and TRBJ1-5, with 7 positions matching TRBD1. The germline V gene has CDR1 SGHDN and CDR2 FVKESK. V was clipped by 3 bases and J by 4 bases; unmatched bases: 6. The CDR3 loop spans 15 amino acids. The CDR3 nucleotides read TGTGCCAGCAGCCACTCTCGGACAGGTAATCAGCCCCAGCATTTT. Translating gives CASSHSRTGNQPQHF. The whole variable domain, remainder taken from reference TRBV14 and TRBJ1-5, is EAGVTQFPSHSVIEKGQTVTLRCDPISGHDNLYWYRRVMGKEIKFLLHFVKESKQDESGMPNNRFLAERTGGTYSTLKVQPAELEDSGVYFCASSHSRTGNQPQHFGDGTRLSIL.

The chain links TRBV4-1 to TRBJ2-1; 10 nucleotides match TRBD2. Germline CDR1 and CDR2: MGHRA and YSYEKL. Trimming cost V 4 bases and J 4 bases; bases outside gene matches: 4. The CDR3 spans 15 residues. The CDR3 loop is CASSPERGGYNEQFF. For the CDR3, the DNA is TGCGCCAGCAGCCCCGAGCGGGGGGGGTACAATGAGCAGTTCTTC.

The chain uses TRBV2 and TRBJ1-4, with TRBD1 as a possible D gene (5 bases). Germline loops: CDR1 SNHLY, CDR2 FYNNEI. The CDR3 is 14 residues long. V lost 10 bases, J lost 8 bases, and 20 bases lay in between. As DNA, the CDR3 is TGTGCCACTCGATCTACAGGAGGGGAAGAAAAACTGTTTTTT. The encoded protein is CATRSTGGEEKLFF.

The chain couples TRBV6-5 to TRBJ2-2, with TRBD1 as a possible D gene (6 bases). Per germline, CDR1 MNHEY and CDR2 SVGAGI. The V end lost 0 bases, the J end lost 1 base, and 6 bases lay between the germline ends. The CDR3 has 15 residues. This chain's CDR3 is CASSYSGQNTGELFF. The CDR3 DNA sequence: TGTGCCAGCAGTTACTCGGGACAGAACACCGGGGAGCTGTTTTTT.

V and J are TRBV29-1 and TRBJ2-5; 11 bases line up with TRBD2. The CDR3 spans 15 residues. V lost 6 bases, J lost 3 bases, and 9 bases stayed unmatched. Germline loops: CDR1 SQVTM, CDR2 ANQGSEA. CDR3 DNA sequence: TGCAGCGTCGAACCCCAGGGACTAGCGGAAGAGACCCAGTACTTC. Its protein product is CSVEPQGLAEETQYF.

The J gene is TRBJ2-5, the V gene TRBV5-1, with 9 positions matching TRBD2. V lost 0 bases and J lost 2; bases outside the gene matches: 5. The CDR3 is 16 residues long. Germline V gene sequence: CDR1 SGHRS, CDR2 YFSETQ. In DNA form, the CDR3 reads TGCGCCAGCAGCTTGGGGCCTAGCGGGGTACAAGAGACCCAGTACTTC. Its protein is CASSLGPSGVQETQYF.

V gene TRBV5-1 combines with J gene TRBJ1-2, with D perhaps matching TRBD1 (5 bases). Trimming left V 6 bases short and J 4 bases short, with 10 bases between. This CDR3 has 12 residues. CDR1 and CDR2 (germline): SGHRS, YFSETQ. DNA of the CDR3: TGCGCCAGCACTGAAGGGGTCTATGGCTACACCTTC. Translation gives CASTEGVYGYTF.

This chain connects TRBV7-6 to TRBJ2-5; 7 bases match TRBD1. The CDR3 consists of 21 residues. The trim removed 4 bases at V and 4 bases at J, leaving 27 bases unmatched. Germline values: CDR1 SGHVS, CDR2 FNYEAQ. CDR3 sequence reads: CASSWGWGRPRGLFGGETQYF. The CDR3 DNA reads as TGTGCCAGCAGCTGGGGGTGGGGCCGTCCTAGGGGGCTTTTTGGAGGAGAGACCCAGTACTTC.